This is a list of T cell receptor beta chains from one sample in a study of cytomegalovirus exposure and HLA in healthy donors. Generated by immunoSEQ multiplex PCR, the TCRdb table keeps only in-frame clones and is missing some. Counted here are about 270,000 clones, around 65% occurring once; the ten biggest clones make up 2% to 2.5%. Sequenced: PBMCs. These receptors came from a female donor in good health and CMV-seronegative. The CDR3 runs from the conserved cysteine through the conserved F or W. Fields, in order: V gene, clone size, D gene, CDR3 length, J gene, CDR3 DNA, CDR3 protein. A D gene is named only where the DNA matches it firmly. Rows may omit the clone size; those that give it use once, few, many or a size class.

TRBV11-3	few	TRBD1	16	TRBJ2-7	TGTGCCAGCAGCCGATATGGGGACAGGGCTTTCTACGAGCAGTACTTC	CASSRYGDRAFYEQYF
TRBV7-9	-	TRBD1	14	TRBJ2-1	TGTGCCAGCTTGGGACAGGGAAATGGAAATGAGCAGTTCTTC	CASLGQGNGNEQFF
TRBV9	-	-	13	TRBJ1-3	TGTGCCAGCAGCGTAGCGGGTGGGAACACCATATATTTT	CASSVAGGNTIYF
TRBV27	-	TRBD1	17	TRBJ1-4	TGTGCCAGCAGTTTGTCCCCCCCGGGACAGGGGACTGAAAAACTGTTTTTT	CASSLSPPGQGTEKLFF
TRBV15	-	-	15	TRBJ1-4	TGTGCCACCAGCAGAGACTGGACAGTGAATGAAAAACTGTTTTTT	CATSRDWTVNEKLFF
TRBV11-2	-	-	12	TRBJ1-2	TGTGCCAGCAGTACAGAGAACTATGGCTACACCTTC	CASSTENYGYTF
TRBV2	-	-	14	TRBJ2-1	TGTGCCAGCAGTGTGCGGGGCCCACTCAATGAGCAGTTCTTC	CASSVRGPLNEQFF
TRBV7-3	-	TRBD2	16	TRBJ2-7	TGTGCCAGCAGCCCAGGCTGGGGGGGAGCCGGGTACGAGCAGTACTTC	CASSPGWGGAGYEQYF
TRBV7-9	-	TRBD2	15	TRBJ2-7	TGTGCCAGCAGCCTTGGACTAGCGGGAGTCTACGAGCAGTACTTC	CASSLGLAGVYEQYF
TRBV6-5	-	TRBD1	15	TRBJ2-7	TGTGCCAGCAGCCGTACCGGGACAGGGGCCTACGAGCAGTACTTC	CASSRTGTGAYEQYF
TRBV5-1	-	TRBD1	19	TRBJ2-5	TGCGCCAGCAGCTTGTTCGGGGTGTGGGGACAGGGGGCATCAGAGACCCAGTACTTC	CASSLFGVWGQGASETQYF
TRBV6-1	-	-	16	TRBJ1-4	TGTGCCAGCAGTGCTGTACCGAGTAGAGGCAATGAAAAACTGTTTTTT	CASSAVPSRGNEKLFF
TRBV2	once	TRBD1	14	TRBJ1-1	TGTGCCAGCAGATGGGGACAGTCGAACACTGAAGCTTTCTTT	CASRWGQSNTEAFF
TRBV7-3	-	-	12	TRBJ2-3	TGTGCCAGCGGACAAGGCACAGATACGCAGTATTTT	CASGQGTDTQYF
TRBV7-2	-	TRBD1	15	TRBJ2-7	TGTGCCAGCAGCTCGTCCCGGGACAGATCCTACGAGCAGTACTTC	CASSSSRDRSYEQYF
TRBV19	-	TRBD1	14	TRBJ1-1	TGTGCCAGTAGGCACAGGGGGCCTAACACTGAAGCTTTCTTT	CASRHRGPNTEAFF
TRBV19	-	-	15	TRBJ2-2	TGTGCCAGTAGTAACGGAGGTCTCAACACCGGGGAGCTGTTTTTT	CASSNGGLNTGELFF
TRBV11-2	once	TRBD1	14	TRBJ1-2	TGTGCCAGCGAAAAATTCGGGGACAGATATGGCTACACCTTC	CASEKFGDRYGYTF
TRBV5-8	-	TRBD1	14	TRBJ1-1	TGTGCCAGCAGCTTAAGGGACAGGGGGGAAGAAGCTTTCTTT	CASSLRDRGEEAFF
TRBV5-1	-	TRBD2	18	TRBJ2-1	TGCGCCAGCAGCCACTCTCCTAGCGGGATCTTCTCCTACAATGAGCAGTTCTTC	CASSHSPSGIFSYNEQFF
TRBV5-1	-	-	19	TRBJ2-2	TGCGCCAGCAGCTTGGCCCCCCGGGGCGGTAGCGGTAACACCGGGGAGCTGTTTTTT	CASSLAPRGGSGNTGELFF
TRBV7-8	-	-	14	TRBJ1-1	TGTGCCAGCAGACCTACGCGTATGAACACTGAAGCTTTCTTT	CASRPTRMNTEAFF
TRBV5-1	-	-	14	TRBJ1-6	TGCGCCAGCAGCCTTACAGTCGTCAACTCACCCCTCCACTTT	CASSLTVVNSPLHF
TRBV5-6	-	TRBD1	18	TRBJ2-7	TGTGCCACCTCAGCGACAGGGGCTCCGGGAATCCTAATCTACGAGCAGTACTTC	CATSATGAPGILIYEQYF
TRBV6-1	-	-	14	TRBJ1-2	TGTGCCAGCAGTGAAGTTGCAGGGTACTATGGCTACACCTTC	CASSEVAGYYGYTF
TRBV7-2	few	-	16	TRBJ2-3	TGTGCCAGCAGCTTAACCAGGCGCCCTAGCACAGATACGCAGTATTTT	CASSLTRRPSTDTQYF
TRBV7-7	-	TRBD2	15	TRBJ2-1	TGTGCTAGCAGCTTAGTAGCGGGAGCCTACAATGAGCAGTTCTTC	CASSLVAGAYNEQFF
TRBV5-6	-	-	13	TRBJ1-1	TGTGCCAGCAGCTTAGCGGGGGAAACTGAAGCTTTCTTT	CASSLAGETEAFF
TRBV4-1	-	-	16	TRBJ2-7	TGCGCCAGCAGCCAAGATGACGGGGGATTCTCCTACGAGCAGTACTTC	CASSQDDGGFSYEQYF
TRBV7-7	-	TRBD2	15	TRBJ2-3	TGTGCCAGCAGCCCGACTAGCGGGAGCACAGATACGCAGTATTTT	CASSPTSGSTDTQYF
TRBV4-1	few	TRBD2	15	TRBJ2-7	TGCGCCAGCAGCCATCCGGGACTAGCGGCCTACGAGCAGTACTTC	CASSHPGLAAYEQYF